The next 12 T cell receptor beta chains were all read from a single sample in a study. The sorted Tregs were CD4+CD25+CD127-/low cells. Each CDR3 protein gets one entry after TCRdb re-called the 5' RACE reads with MiXCR. The data contain about 10,000 distinct CDR3 sequences, approximately 14% of them seen just once; the ten biggest clones take up 3% to 4%. Sample: Tregs sorted from blood. All receptors derive from a female donor with breast cancer.

The count of this clonotype is one. This sequence may be a read error, since a much larger clone differs from it by one base. V and J are TRBV6-2 or TRBV6-3 and TRBJ2-2, with 8 bases identical to TRBD1. This CDR3 region has 15 residues. Germline CDR1 is MNHEY and CDR2 is SVGEGT. CDR3 loop: CASSTPTGATGELCF. CDR3 sequence (DNA): TGTGCCAGCAGTACCCCGACAGGGGCCACCGGGGAGCTGTGTTTT.

The table lists this clonotype with many counts. This sequence joins TRBV2 and TRBJ2-2; D is unresolved. Trimming cost V 6 bases and J 4 bases, with 12 bases left between them. CDR3 length: 14 residues. The V gene's germline CDR1 is SNHLY and CDR2 FYNNEI. CDR3 region: CASSDDWTTGELFF. As DNA, the CDR3 is TGTGCCAGCAGCGACGACTGGACCACCGGGGAGCTGTTTTTT. The whole variable domain, filled in from reference TRBV2 and TRBJ2-2, reads EPEVTQTPSHQVTQMGQEVILRCVPISNHLYFYWYRQILGQKVEFLVSFYNNEISEKSEIFDDQFSVERPDGSNFTLKIRSTKLEDSAMYFCASSDDWTTGELFFGEGSRLTVL.

This clonotype was recorded at least ten times. The genes are TRBV7-9 and TRBJ2-7; 10 bases line up with TRBD2. The trim removed 6 bases at V and 2 bases at J, leaving 13 bases unmatched. Germline CDR1 SEHNR, CDR2 FQNEAQ (reference sequence). CDR3 length: 17 residues. CDR3 in amino acids: CASSRKPGTSDAYEQYF. The CDR3 nucleotides are TGTGCCAGCAGTCGGAAGCCCGGGACTAGCGATGCCTACGAGCAGTACTTC.

In regard to this clonotype: A much larger clone differs by one base, so this may be a read error. The chain uses TRBV12-3 or TRBV12-4 and TRBJ2-3, with D perhaps TRBD1 (5 bases). This CDR3 contains 12 residues. CDR3 residues: CASSLDTGTQYF. The CDR3 bases are TGTGCCAGCAGTTTAGATACAGGTACGCAGTATTTT.

This clonotype is classed as medium-sized. The chain combines TRBV6-1 with TRBJ2-1, with 7 positions matching TRBD2. The CDR3 has 13 residues. The germline CDR1 and CDR2 sequences are MNHNS and SASEGT. The ends lost 7 bases at V and 6 bases at J; junction bases unmatched: 6. The CDR3 nucleotides read TGTGCCAGCACCCTAGCGGTAGGCAATGAGCAGTTCTTC. Its protein product is CASTLAVGNEQFF.

In its sample, this clonotype is medium-sized. The chain links TRBV12-3 or TRBV12-4 to TRBJ1-1, with D possibly TRBD1 on 5 matching bases. There are 15 residues in the CDR3. The germline V and J ends were trimmed by 1 base and 8 bases, with 17 bases remaining between them. CDR3 amino acids: CASSLGWGLEAEAFF. The DNA of the CDR3 is TGTGCCAGCAGTTTAGGTTGGGGACTTGAAGCAGAAGCTTTCTTT.

The rearrangement uses TRBV20-1 and TRBJ2-1, with TRBD2 identical over 8 bases. Germline V gene data show CDR1 as DFQATT and CDR2 as SNEGSKA (reference sequence). J gave up 14 bases and V 0 bases, and 9 bases lay outside the gene matches. The CDR3 has 13 amino acids. This CDR3 reads CSAREGSGNSEFF. The CDR3, as DNA: TGCAGTGCTAGAGAGGGTAGCGGGAACTCGGAGTTCTTC.

This clonotype rates as medium-sized (0.01 to 0.1%). This rearrangement joins TRBV11-2 to TRBJ1-1; no definite D call. V lost 5 bases and J lost 5, with 9 bases in between. The CDR3 length is 12 residues. CDR1 and CDR2 (germline): SGHAT, FQNNGV. This CDR3 is CASSPVRTEAFF. The CDR3 DNA follows: TGTGCCAGCAGCCCCGTCCGGACTGAAGCTTTCTTT.

This clonotype has a count of ten or more. The V call is TRBV27, the J call TRBJ1-5; no reliable D call. This CDR3 spans 17 amino acids. V was cut by 4 bases and J by 0 bases, with 16 bases left in between. Germline V CDR1 and CDR2: MNHEY, SMNVEV (reference sequence). The CDR3 sequence is CASSSFDGTYSNQPQHF. DNA for the CDR3: TGTGCCAGCAGTTCGTTTGACGGAACCTATAGCAATCAGCCCCAGCATTTT.

Comment on this clonotype: With a much larger clone just one base away, this may be a read error. DNA of the CDR3: TGCGCCAGCAGCTTGGAGGGGCCGCACTACAATGAGCAGTTCTTC. Translating it yields CASSLEGPHYNEQFF. V and J are TRBV5-1 and TRBJ2-1; D perhaps matches TRBD1 (5 bases). Germline V gene data show CDR1 as SGHRS and CDR2 as YFSETQ. V shed 0 bases and J shed 3 bases, with 10 bases lying between them. This CDR3 region has 15 residues.

This rearrangement joins TRBV7-9 to TRBJ1-4, with no clear D. CDR3 size: 13 residues. V lost 1 base, J lost 7 bases, and 7 bases lay in between. The V gene's germline CDR1 is SEHNR and CDR2 FQNEAQ (reference sequence). The CDR3 sequence is CASSLGSGEKLFF. The CDR3, as DNA: TGTGCCAGCAGCTTAGGATCGGGTGAAAAACTGTTTTTT.

Concerning this clonotype: This may stem from a read error, because a much larger clone lies one nucleotide away. The V call is TRBV7-2, the J call TRBJ2-2; D unclear. The germline CDR1 and CDR2 sequences are SGHTA and FQGNSA. The CDR3 length is 13 residues. The CDR3 region is CASSSYYTEELFF. The DNA of the CDR3 is TGTGCCAGCAGCTCTTACTATACCGAGGAGCTGTTTTTT.